This T cell receptor (beta chain) was sequenced in a study of blood T cells in healthy people across ages. This CDR3 comprises 15 residues. With 5 bases clipped from V and 3 bases from J, the junction kept 7 bases outside the gene matches. Germline V CDR1 and CDR2: SGHAT, FQNNGV. Study-level points and caveats: It was found that TCR beta diversity correlated strongly with the percentage of naive T cells.

This clonotype occurred a few times. Its cognate antigen is unknown. With a J-beta primer mix and a sample-barcoded 5' primer, a second PCR ran about 6 to 11 cycles. TCRdb ran MiXCR on the 5' RACE reads and lists one entry per CDR3 protein. The sample has 540,000 or so distinct CDR3 sequences; more than 45% are singletons. V and J are TRBV11-2 and TRBJ2-5, with TRBD1 matching over 9 bases. The sequence came from a man older than 75 in good health. Sequencing input: blood. The CDR3, as DNA: TGTGCCAGCAGCCGCGGAGGGACAGGGAAAGAGACCCAGTACTTC. This sequence encodes CASSRGGTGKETQYF.